These 23 T cell receptor beta chains share one sample of origin, sequenced in a study of shared clonotypes between healthy human individuals. Sequencing was performed with immunoSEQ multiplex PCR; in TCRdb, only in-frame clones are kept and a portion is missing. This sample has 2 million to 3 million clones, with approximately 94% found just once. The source material was naive CD4+ T cells from PBMCs. Subset here: CD45RA+ positively selected. These receptors originate from a man aged 18 to 29 in good health. Some clones in this sample may be carry-over from other donors' samples.

The chain links TRBV11-2 to TRBJ2-3, with 13 bases matching TRBD2. The germline V gene has CDR1 SGHAT and CDR2 FQNNGV. This CDR3 has 16 amino acids. With 4 bases clipped from V and 2 bases from J, the junction kept 3 bases outside the gene matches. The CDR3 DNA sequence: TGTGCCAGCAGCTCCGGACTAGCGGGAGTCACAGATACGCAGTATTTT. Protein: CASSSGLAGVTDTQYF.

The CDR3, as DNA: TGTGCCAGCAGCTCGGGGGGGGCAGGGATTGAGCAGTTCTTC. Its protein is CASSSGGAGIEQFF. V and J are TRBV5-4 and TRBJ2-1, with 8 bases lining up with TRBD2. The germline V gene encodes CDR1 SGHNT and CDR2 YYREEE (reference sequence). This CDR3 is 14 amino acids long. Trimming at V came to 3 bases and at J to 9 bases, leaving 8 bases not matched to a gene.

For the CDR3, the DNA is TGTGCCAGCAGCCATCGAGGGGCTAATGAAAAACTGTTTTTT. Amino acids: CASSHRGANEKLFF. The chain couples TRBV7-9 to TRBJ1-4; D is possibly TRBD1 (5 bases). This CDR3 is built from 14 residues. Germline V gene lookup returns CDR1 SEHNR and CDR2 FQNEAQ (reference sequence). Trimming removed 5 bases from V and 3 bases from J, with 10 bases in between. Full variable domain (remainder filled in from reference TRBV7-9 and TRBJ1-4): DTGVSQNPRHKITKRGQNVTFRCDPISEHNRLYWYRQTLGQGPEFLTYFQNEAQLEKSRLLSDRFSAERPKGSFSTLEIQRTEQGDSAMYLCASSHRGANEKLFFGSGTQLSVL.

The rearrangement joins TRBV19 to TRBJ2-3; 9 bases map to TRBD1. CDR1 is LNHDA and CDR2 is SQIVND in the germline V gene (reference sequence). The J segment lost 4 bases and the V segment lost 7 bases, leaving 6 bases of the junction unmatched. CDR3 size: 14 residues. In DNA, the CDR3 is TGTGCCAGTAAGGACAGGGGAGTCGCAGATACGCAGTATTTT. This translates into CASKDRGVADTQYF.

The rearrangement uses TRBV28 and TRBJ1-2; 9 nucleotides line up with TRBD1. The CDR3 is 14 residues long. Germline V lookup: CDR1 MDHEN, CDR2 SYDVKM. Losses at the gene ends were 6 bases for V and 6 bases for J; bases not matched to a gene: 8. The CDR3 is CASRNRDRVHGYTF. The CDR3 nucleotides are TGTGCCAGCAGGAACCGGGACAGGGTGCATGGCTACACCTTC.

This chain joins TRBV28 and TRBJ1-4; 7 nucleotides match TRBD1. CDR3 length equals 16 residues. The junction had 13 bases not matched to a gene; V was cut back by 4 bases and J by 8 bases. Germline V lookup: CDR1 MDHEN, CDR2 SYDVKM. In nucleotides, the CDR3 is TGTGCCAGCAGTTGGGCCGGGCCAGGGGGGAGGGAAAAACTGTTTTTT. This codes for CASSWAGPGGREKLFF.

This clone was counted between two and nine times. The V and J genes are TRBV28 and TRBJ1-2; D gene ambiguous. The CDR3 sequence is 13 residues long. The germline gives CDR1 MDHEN, CDR2 SYDVKM. Trimming took 8 bases from V and 6 from J, leaving 16 bases between them. CDR3 sequence reads: CASFGSSVHGYTF. In DNA form, the CDR3 reads TGTGCCAGCTTCGGGTCCAGCGTACATGGCTACACCTTC.

This chain joins TRBV6-5 and TRBJ1-2, with 7 bases lining up with TRBD1. The germline gives CDR1 MNHEY, CDR2 SVGAGI. The CDR3 runs to 15 residues. The ends lost 6 bases at V and 6 bases at J; junction bases unmatched: 13. In DNA form, the CDR3 reads TGTGCCAGCAGGAATCGCCCAGGGGGGTGGGATGGCTACACCTTC. It specifies CASRNRPGGWDGYTF.

The genes are TRBV5-1 and TRBJ2-1; D unclear. With 0 bases removed from V and 8 bases from J, the gap between germline ends came to 12 bases. The CDR3 loop spans 14 amino acids. Germline values: CDR1 SGHRS, CDR2 YFSETQ. The CDR3 loop reads CASSLDGDGDEQFF. In DNA form, the CDR3 reads TGCGCCAGCAGCTTGGATGGAGACGGCGATGAGCAGTTCTTC.

This rearrangement joins TRBV29-1 to TRBJ2-3, with TRBD1 identical over 7 bases. The CDR3 totals 15 residues. Looked up from germline, CDR1 is SQVTM and CDR2 is ANQGSEA. V was clipped by 2 bases and J by 1 base; unmatched bases: 6. In DNA form, the CDR3 reads TGCAGCGTTGAACCCCCCGACAGGGGCACAGATACGCAGTATTTT. This codes for CSVEPPDRGTDTQYF.

The V call is TRBV28, the J call TRBJ2-1; no clear D gene. The CDR3 consists of 12 residues. Trimming removed 6 bases at V and 8 bases at J, with 11 bases between. Germline V gives CDR1 MDHEN, CDR2 SYDVKM. CDR3 coding DNA: TGTGCCAGCAGCCCTGACTTACATGAGCAGTTCTTC. Protein: CASSPDLHEQFF.

This rearrangement joins TRBV19 to TRBJ2-3, with 11 bases aligning to TRBD2. The CDR3 totals 14 residues. V was pared by 8 bases and J by 6 bases, with 7 bases of the junction left unmatched. Germline values: CDR1 LNHDA, CDR2 SQIVND (reference sequence). CDR3 nucleotide sequence: TGTGCCAGTGGGACAACTAGCGGGAGTGATACGCAGTATTTT. Translating it yields CASGTTSGSDTQYF.

The CDR3, as DNA: TGTGCCAGCAGCAACCCCAGGGGGCCCACCGGGGCCAACGTCCTGACTTTC. Its translation is CASSNPRGPTGANVLTF. The chain carries TRBV21-1 and TRBJ2-6; the table names TRBD1, a call not compared with the DNA. TRBV21-1 is listed as a pseudogene. The CDR3 sequence is 17 residues long.

The chain links TRBV28 to TRBJ1-5; the D gene is possibly TRBD1 (6 bases). The CDR3 loop spans 17 amino acids. Trimming removed 6 bases from V and 4 bases from J, with 22 bases in between. In germline, CDR1 is MDHEN, CDR2 SYDVKM. DNA of the CDR3: TGTGCCAGCAGCCCCGGCGGGAGGGGGTCTAGTAATCAGCCCCAGCATTTT. Protein product: CASSPGGRGSSNQPQHF.

This chain uses TRBV29-1 with TRBJ2-1; a possible D gene is TRBD2 (5 bases). Germline V gives CDR1 SQVTM, CDR2 ANQGSEA. The CDR3 extends over 12 amino acids. V was shortened by 8 bases and J by 0 bases, with 8 bases between the two germline ends. Here the CDR3 reads CSSRASYNEQFF. The CDR3 coding sequence is TGCAGCTCGAGGGCCTCCTACAATGAGCAGTTCTTC.

The V gene is TRBV6-6, the J gene TRBJ1-1; D might be TRBD1 (5 bases). Germline V lookup: CDR1 MNHNY, CDR2 SVGAGI (reference sequence). Trimming stripped 2 bases from V and 4 bases from J, with 14 bases between. The length of the CDR3 is 15 residues. Here the CDR3 DNA reads TGTGCCAGCAGTTACGATGGGGCAGGGACCACTGAAGCTTTCTTT. As protein: CASSYDGAGTTEAFF.

The chain has TRBV2 and TRBJ2-3, with 7 bases that match TRBD1. The CDR3 sequence is 15 residues long. V dropped 4 bases and J dropped 0; count of bases not matched to a gene: 4. The germline gives CDR1 SNHLY, CDR2 FYNNEI. CDR3 residues: CASSGGQPSTDTQYF. The CDR3 DNA follows: TGTGCCAGCAGTGGGGGACAGCCGAGCACAGATACGCAGTATTTT.

This clone was seen just once. The chain links TRBV15 to TRBJ1-3; 8 bases match TRBD1. Germline CDR1 reads LNHNV; CDR2 reads YYDKDF (reference sequence). The CDR3 is 18 residues long. V gave up 1 base and J gave up 4 bases; unmatched junction bases: 12. The DNA for the CDR3 is TGTGCCACCAGCAGAGCGCACCCGACAGGGGAGAAAGGAAACACCATATATTTT. This sequence encodes CATSRAHPTGEKGNTIYF.

The chain recombines TRBV5-1 with TRBJ2-3; D possibly corresponds to TRBD2 (5 bases). Germline loops: CDR1 SGHRS, CDR2 YFSETQ. The CDR3 covers 12 residues. The germline V and J ends were trimmed by 5 bases and 8 bases, with 12 bases remaining between them. The CDR3 coding sequence is TGCGCCAGCAGTTTCTCCGAGGGTACGCAGTATTTT. Translating gives CASSFSEGTQYF.

The chain combines TRBV5-1 with TRBJ2-7; 9 bases align to TRBD1. The V gene's germline CDR1 is SGHRS and CDR2 YFSETQ. CDR3 length: 15 residues. V dropped 4 bases and J dropped 2; count of bases not matched to a gene: 7. CDR3 DNA sequence: TGCGCCAGCAGCCCCGGGGACAGGGAGACCTACGAGCAGTACTTC. It encodes CASSPGDRETYEQYF.

The rearrangement uses TRBV28 and TRBJ2-5; tentatively, D is TRBD1 (5 bases). CDR1 and CDR2 (germline): MDHEN, SYDVKM. The CDR3 is 12 amino acids. V was shortened by 5 bases and J by 4 bases, with 8 bases between the two germline ends. CDR3 sequence: CASSQRGETQYF. CDR3 bases: TGTGCCAGCAGTCAAAGGGGAGAGACCCAGTACTTC.

V gene TRBV7-6 combines with J gene TRBJ2-7; 10 bases agree with TRBD2. Looked up from germline, CDR1 is SGHVS and CDR2 is FNYEAQ. CDR3 size: 14 residues. V gave up 4 bases and J gave up 4 bases; unmatched junction bases: 4. The CDR3 DNA is TGTGCCAGCAGCTCGACTAGCGGGCGGTACGAGCAGTACTTC. Protein sequence: CASSSTSGRYEQYF. Variable domain in full (rest from reference TRBV7-6 and TRBJ2-7): GAGVSQSPRYKVTKRGQDVALRCDPISGHVSLYWYRQALGQGPEFLTYFNYEAQQDKSGLPNDRFSAERPEGSISTLTIQRTEQRDSAMYRCASSSTSGRYEQYFGPGTRLTVT.

Details on this clone: Other nucleotide sequences from this sample produce the same CDR3. The chain couples TRBV28 to TRBJ1-5; D call uncertain. Germline V gene lookup returns CDR1 MDHEN and CDR2 SYDVKM. Trimming removed 7 bases from V and 0 bases from J, with 7 bases in between. The CDR3 extends over 13 amino acids. DNA for the CDR3: TGTGCCAGCAAGGGCTATAGCAATCAGCCCCAGCATTTT. Translation gives CASKGYSNQPQHF.